This T cell receptor beta chain was found in a study of a mutant IDH1 vaccine in newly diagnosed glioma. On the study more broadly: Vaccines were begun 4-6 weeks after radiotherapy alone, or with temozolomide cycles. Patients under treatment included roughly 60% males and approximately 38% females and had a mean age of 40.4 years. General study points: Overall, 93.3% of patients had vaccine-induced immune responses.

Using immunoSEQ multiplex PCR, the repertoire was profiled, and TCRdb retains in-frame clones only, with some absent. The profile shows approximately 50,000 clones, around 86% of them singletons. Noted time point: week 47, end of study. Every single dose of the vaccine, 300 ug of mutant IDH1 20-mer peptide, came with topical imiquimod. Patients had eight vaccinations, in weeks 1, 3, 5, 7, 11, 15, 19 and 23. On this clone: Its specificity is not known.

V shed 5 bases and J shed 4 bases, with 15 bases lying between them. The germline CDR1 and CDR2 sequences are SQVTM and ANQGSEA. This CDR3 comprises 13 residues. The sequence was collected from a woman in her 50s with glioma. V usage is TRBV29-1 and J usage is TRBJ2-7; the D gene is possibly TRBD1 (5 bases). This specimen consisted of PBMCs, obtained from a glioma patient whose treatment included an IDH1 peptide vaccine. CDR3 sequence: CSVSRQNNYEQYF. CDR3 coding DNA: TGCAGCGTTTCCCGACAGAACAATTACGAGCAGTACTTC.